The rows below give T cell receptor beta chains drawn from one sample of a study of ipilimumab plus nivolumab after autologous stem cell transplantation. Profiled with immunoSEQ multiplex PCR; TCRdb holds only in-frame clones, not every one. The table has about 22,000 clones, roughly 69% seen once. Here the sequenced sample was PBMCs, taken in a trial of ipilimumab plus nivolumab as post-transplant consolidation. The receptors shown here come from a male donor with diffuse large B-cell lymphoma. CDR3s include the opening cysteine and the closing phenylalanine or tryptophan. Each record gives: clone size, V gene, J gene, D gene, CDR3 DNA, CDR3 protein. A D gene is named only where the DNA matches it firmly. Clone size is stated in some rows and not others, as once, few, many or a class when expanded.

>-|TRBV19|TRBJ2-1|TRBD2
TGTGCCAGTAGTCGTACCGGGACTAGCGGGAGATTTTGGGGTTCCTACAATGAGCAGTTCTTC
CASSRTGTSGRFWGSYNEQFF
>-|TRBV7-9|TRBJ1-2|-
TGTGCCAGCAGCTTTGAGGTGGTCTATGGCTACACCTTC
CASSFEVVYGYTF
>-|TRBV7-9|TRBJ2-5|-
TGTGCCAGCAGCAGGTACCAAGAGACCCAGTACTTC
CASSRYQETQYF
>-|TRBV11-3|TRBJ2-1|-
TGTGCCAGCAGCTGGGGGGGCAGTGAGAATGAGCAGTTCTTC
CASSWGGSENEQFF
>-|TRBV4-1|TRBJ1-4|-
TGCGCCAGCAGCCAAGACGAGCAGGGAGCAACTAATGAAAAACTGTTTTTT
CASSQDEQGATNEKLFF
>-|TRBV7-2|TRBJ2-1|TRBD1
TGTGCCAGCAGCTCCCGACAGGGCCCCTCCTACAATGAGCAGTTCTTC
CASSSRQGPSYNEQFF
>-|TRBV10-1|TRBJ2-7|TRBD1
TGCGCCAGCCTCGACAGGGGCTACGAGCAGTACTTC
CASLDRGYEQYF
>-|TRBV11-3|TRBJ2-2|TRBD1
TGTGCCAGCAGCACCATCAGGGGGACCACCGGGGAGCTGTTTTTT
CASSTIRGTTGELFF
>-|TRBV7-8|TRBJ1-1|TRBD1
TGTGCCAGCAGTTTTGACAGGGCGCCGAAAGCTTTCTTT
CASSFDRAPKAFF
>once|TRBV4-2|TRBJ2-1|-
TGTGCCAGCAGCCCCGCCCCCGGGCCGGGGGATGAGCAGTTCTTC
CASSPAPGPGDEQFF
>once|TRBV28|TRBJ2-7|-
TGTGCCAGTTCGCCCTCGGGGCTTGTCGAGCAGTACTTC
CASSPSGLVEQYF
>-|TRBV7-6|TRBJ1-1|-
TGTGCCAGCAGCTTAGTCGGCATAACTGAAGCTTTCTTT
CASSLVGITEAFF
>-|TRBV6-1|TRBJ1-3|TRBD1
TGTGCCAGCAGTGCCGGGACAGCGACGCCAAACACCATATATTTT
CASSAGTATPNTIYF
>once|TRBV28|TRBJ2-7|TRBD2
TGTGCCAGCACCCCTCGGGGGGGTACCTACGAGCAGTACTTC
CASTPRGGTYEQYF
>-|TRBV10-3|TRBJ2-1|TRBD1
TGTGCCATCAGTACCGGACAGGGAGTATACAATGAGCAGTTCTTC
CAISTGQGVYNEQFF
>-|TRBV11-3|TRBJ2-4|TRBD2
TGTGCCAGCAGCTCATTAACGGGACTAGCGGGGGTTCAGTACTTC
CASSSLTGLAGVQYF
>-|TRBV6-1|TRBJ1-2|-
TGTGCCAGCAGTGAAGCGCTAGGGAATCTCTATGGCTACACCTTC
CASSEALGNLYGYTF
>-|TRBV11-1|TRBJ2-5|-
TGTGCCAGCAGCTACGGACCCCAAGAGACCCAGTACTTC
CASSYGPQETQYF
>few|TRBV18|TRBJ2-1|TRBD2
TGTGCCAGCTCACCACCAGCGGGGGGGCCCGAGGGGGAGCAGTTCTTC
CASSPPAGGPEGEQFF
>-|TRBV5-4|TRBJ2-3|TRBD2
TGTGCCAGCAGCTTTGAACGGGAGGGCTCAGATACGCAGTATTTT
CASSFEREGSDTQYF
>-|TRBV5-1|TRBJ1-5|TRBD1
TGCGCCAGCCCGGACAGGTTAAACCAGCCCCAGCATTTT
CASPDRLNQPQHF
>-|TRBV5-4|TRBJ1-2|TRBD1
TGTGCCAGCAGCTTGGAGCAGGGGGCCGGCTATGGCTACACCTTC
CASSLEQGAGYGYTF
>-|TRBV5-1|TRBJ1-4|-
TGCGCCAGCAGCTTGTATGGGGGGACTAATGAAAAACTGTTTTTT
CASSLYGGTNEKLFF
>medium-sized|TRBV7-3|TRBJ2-7|TRBD1
TGTGCCAGCAGGGAGACAGGGATCTGTGTGTTCGGGGAAGTCCTTTACGAGCAGTACTTC
CASRETGICVFGEVLYEQYF
>medium-sized|TRBV6-1|TRBJ2-6|-
TGTGCCAGCAGTGTAACAGGGATGAGTGGGGCCAACGTCCTGACTTTC
CASSVTGMSGANVLTF
>-|TRBV5-6|TRBJ2-7|-
TGTGCCAGCAGCTTGGGTGGTGATACCTACGAGCAGTACTTC
CASSLGGDTYEQYF
>-|TRBV4-2|TRBJ2-3|TRBD2
TGTGCCAGCAGCCCCCAGGGCGGGGGGGCGGCAGATACGCAGTATTTT
CASSPQGGGAADTQYF
>-|TRBV5-6|TRBJ2-1|-
TGTGCCAGCAGCTTGATGGGGACCTACAATGAGCAGTTCTTC
CASSLMGTYNEQFF
>-|TRBV7-2|TRBJ1-2|TRBD1
TGTGCCAGCAGCTTAGGGGGACAGGGCTATGGCTACACCTTC
CASSLGGQGYGYTF
>-|TRBV29-1|TRBJ2-7|-
TGCAGCGCCAAGGGTGGTGCCTACGAGCAGTACTTC
CSAKGGAYEQYF
>-|TRBV5-8|TRBJ1-4|-
TGTGCCAGCATTGAGCTCGGGGGTGCTAATGAAAAACTGTTTTTT
CASIELGGANEKLFF
>once|TRBV7-8|TRBJ2-1|TRBD2
TGTGCCAGCAGCTCTAGCGGGCGCTCCTACAATGAGCAGTTCTTC
CASSSSGRSYNEQFF
>-|TRBV5-1|TRBJ1-6|-
TGCGCCAGCAGCTTGGTATCGGGTTCCTATAATTCACCCCTCCACTTT
CASSLVSGSYNSPLHF
>-|TRBV29-1|TRBJ1-1|-
TGCAGCGTTCCCTCGAACACTGAAGCTTTCTTT
CSVPSNTEAFF
>-|TRBV7-9|TRBJ1-6|-
TGTGCCAGCAGCTCCATTGCGTCAGTTTCACCCCTCCACTTT
CASSSIASVSPLHF
>-|TRBV5-8|TRBJ1-6|-
TGTGCCAGCAGCTTAAACAGGGTCGATTCACCCCTCCACTTT
CASSLNRVDSPLHF
>-|TRBV9|TRBJ2-1|-
TGTGCCAGCAGCGTAGGTGGTAGCGGCAATGAGCAGTTCTTC
CASSVGGSGNEQFF
>-|TRBV18|TRBJ1-1|-
TGTGCCAGCTCAGGGGGGGCCAACACTGAAGCTTTCTTT
CASSGGANTEAFF
>-|TRBV7-8|TRBJ1-2|-
TGTGCCAGCAGCTTATTCGGGGGCGGGGACGGCTATGGCTACACCTTC
CASSLFGGGDGYGYTF
>-|TRBV11-3|TRBJ2-1|-
TGTGCCAGCAGCTTAGTACGAGGGGGAGACCGCAATGAGCAGTTCTTC
CASSLVRGGDRNEQFF
>-|TRBV18|TRBJ1-4|-
TGTGCCAGCTCACAGACTACAACTAATGAAAAACTGTTTTTT
CASSQTTTNEKLFF
>-|TRBV7-7|TRBJ2-3|TRBD2
TGTGCCAGCAGCCGACTAGCGGGGTCCACAGATACGCAGTATTTT
CASSRLAGSTDTQYF
>-|TRBV5-1|TRBJ1-3|-
TGCGCCAGCAGCTTGGCAGCGGCTGGAAACACCATATATTTT
CASSLAAAGNTIYF
>-|TRBV27|TRBJ2-7|-
TGTGCCAGCAGCCTAGCGTCGTCTTACGAGCAGTACTTC
CASSLASSYEQYF
>-|TRBV28|TRBJ1-3|-
TGTGCCAGCAAAGAGATGCAGGGAGCCCTCACCGGAAACACCATATATTTT
CASKEMQGALTGNTIYF
>-|TRBV29-1|TRBJ2-7|-
TGCAGCGTCTACCGGGACGGCTACGAGCAGTACTTC
CSVYRDGYEQYF
>-|TRBV6-1|TRBJ2-7|TRBD1
TGTGCCAGCGGGATAGGGACAGGGGGCGAGCAGTACTTC
CASGIGTGGEQYF
>-|TRBV5-4|TRBJ1-3|-
TGTGCCAGCAGCTTGGCGGGCTCTGGAAACACCATATATTTT
CASSLAGSGNTIYF
>-|TRBV18|TRBJ1-5|-
TGTGCCAGCTCACCCCCTGGGGGGGCTAATCAGCCCCAGCATTTT
CASSPPGGANQPQHF
>-|TRBV6-5|TRBJ1-2|-
TGTGCCAGCAGTTTCCGGGACATTCGAGGCTACACCTTC
CASSFRDIRGYTF